Listed here is a single TCR beta chain. Its specificity is not known. The repertoire was sequenced with immunoSEQ multiplex PCR; TCRdb's copy has only in-frame clones and lacks some. The sample includes 5,300 or so clones, 70% to 90% of them seen just once. This record comes from a study of immune cell composition in non-small cell lung cancer. Broader study findings: No significant correlation existed between pack-years smoked and tumour clonality. TIL tumour reactivity correlated with maximal tumour-associated clone frequency in adenocarcinoma.

The normal lung sample lay at least 3 cm, and maximally far, from the tumour. DNA was extracted from unsorted cell suspensions stored frozen. Sequences were obtained from non-adjacent lung tissue. The TCR comes from a human donor with non-small cell lung cancer. Some clones in this sample may be carry-over from other donors' samples.

CDR3 sequence reads: CASSLDRVSNEQFF. The CDR3 DNA follows: TGTGCCAGCAGCTTGGACAGGGTGAGCAATGAGCAGTTCTTC. The gene calls are TRBV5-6 and TRBJ2-1; D is possibly TRBD1 (6 bases). Germline V gives CDR1 SGHDT, CDR2 YYEEEE. V was clipped by 0 bases and J by 6 bases, with 10 bases between them. The CDR3 has 14 amino acids.